This T cell receptor beta chain derives from a study of Ad26.COV2.S vaccination and SARS-CoV-2 variants. The treatment: 19 received Ad26.COV2.S at low or high dose, single or two shots; 5 received placebo; per-sample allocation not given. On day 63 after the first injection, vaccine and placebo recipients gave samples. This Boston cohort included adults aged 18-55 years. Germline V gene data show CDR1 as SGHKS and CDR2 as YYEKEE (reference sequence). V dropped 2 bases and J dropped 0 bases, with 8 bases sitting between them. This CDR3 comprises 14 residues. The method was immunoSEQ multiplex PCR; TCRdb's version includes in-frame clones alone and lacks a portion of them. The sample lists around 400,000 clones; 80% to 95% were seen once.

The source was peripheral blood, collected in a trial of Ad26.COV2.S vaccine versus placebo. This receptor was obtained from a person aged 18 to 65 who received the Ad26.COV2.S COVID-19 vaccine or a placebo. The rearrangement links TRBV5-5 to TRBJ2-5; D ambiguous. The CDR3 nucleotides are TGTGCCAGCAGCTTCGAGGCCAACCAAGAGACCCAGTACTTC. It is translated as CASSFEANQETQYF.